The present entry profiles one TCR beta chain with its context. Its antigen is not known. This may be a read error, as it is one base from a much larger clone. Using RNA template, CDR3s of TCR alpha and beta were amplified with iRepertoire arm-PCR. TCRdb called the multiplex PCR reads again in MiXCR, with one record for every CDR3 protein. There are fewer than 500,000 distinct CDR3 sequences in the sample; about 40% occur only once, and about 11% lies in the top ten. These data originate in a study of glioma-infiltrating T cells. Regarding the study as a whole: Shared blood CDR3 signature motifs marked patients with low tissue-blood divergence. Above-expected tissue-blood divergence occurred in all gliomas, most in low-grade ones.

This CDR3 has 10 amino acids. Germline V gene lookup returns CDR1 MNHEY and CDR2 SVGEGT. Source material: glioma tissue, nonneoplastic brain tissue, or PBMCs (not recorded which). The genes are TRBV6-2 or TRBV6-3 and TRBJ2-1; D is possibly TRBD2 (5 bases). The source of this sequence is a human donor with low-grade glioma or glioblastoma, undergoing nonglioma brain surgery, or in good health (not recorded which). This CDR3 reads CASVGNERFF. The DNA for the CDR3 is TGTGCCAGCGTCGGGAATGAGCGGTTCTTC.